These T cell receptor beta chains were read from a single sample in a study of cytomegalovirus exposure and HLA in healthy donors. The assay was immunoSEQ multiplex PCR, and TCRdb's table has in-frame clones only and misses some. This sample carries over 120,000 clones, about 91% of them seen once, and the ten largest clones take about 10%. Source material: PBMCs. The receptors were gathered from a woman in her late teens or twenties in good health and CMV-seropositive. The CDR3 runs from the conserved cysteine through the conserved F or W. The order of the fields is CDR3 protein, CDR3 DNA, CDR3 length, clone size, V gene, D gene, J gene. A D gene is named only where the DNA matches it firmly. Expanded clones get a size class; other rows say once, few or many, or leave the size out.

CDR3: CASRELGSYNSPLHF
DNA: TGTGCCAGCCGGGAACTAGGGTCCTATAATTCACCCCTCCACTTT
length: 15
size: .
V: TRBV6-6
D: .
J: TRBJ1-6

CDR3: CASTRTGRDGYTF
DNA: TGTGCCAGCACCCGGACAGGGAGGGATGGCTACACCTTC
length: 13
size: .
V: TRBV5-8
D: TRBD1
J: TRBJ1-2

CDR3: CASSPTSGRADTQYF
DNA: TGTGCCAGCAGCCCGACTAGCGGGAGGGCAGATACGCAGTATTTT
length: 15
size: .
V: TRBV5-4
D: TRBD2
J: TRBJ2-3

CDR3: CASFRDSDNQLNYGYTF
DNA: TGTGCCAGTTTCCGGGACAGCGATAATCAACTTAACTATGGCTACACCTTC
length: 17
size: .
V: TRBV28
D: TRBD1
J: TRBJ1-2

CDR3: CASTRRGAGGYTF
DNA: TGTGCCAGCACCCGGCGGGGGGCTGGCGGCTACACCTTC
length: 13
size: .
V: TRBV28
D: .
J: TRBJ1-2

CDR3: CAWSVRGGTNEKLFF
DNA: TGTGCCTGGAGTGTACGCGGAGGGACTAATGAAAAACTGTTTTTT
length: 15
size: .
V: TRBV30
D: .
J: TRBJ1-4

CDR3: CASSAVGGAGYGYTF
DNA: TGCGCCAGCAGCGCGGTAGGAGGGGCGGGCTATGGCTACACCTTC
length: 15
size: .
V: TRBV5-1
D: .
J: TRBJ1-2

CDR3: CASSIGFPSRDGYTF
DNA: TGTGCCAGTAGTATAGGATTCCCCAGTCGGGATGGCTACACCTTC
length: 15
size: .
V: TRBV19
D: .
J: TRBJ1-2

CDR3: CASSPGLAGEEQFF
DNA: TGCGCCAGCAGTCCGGGACTAGCGGGGGAAGAGCAGTTCTTC
length: 14
size: .
V: TRBV10-1
D: TRBD2
J: TRBJ2-1

CDR3: CAMGRARDTQYF
DNA: TGTGCCATGGGGAGGGCAAGAGATACGCAGTATTTT
length: 12
size: .
V: TRBV10-3
D: TRBD2
J: TRBJ2-3

CDR3: CASSEVYGVITDTQYF
DNA: TGTGCCAGCAGTGAGGTTTACGGTGTGATCACAGATACGCAGTATTTT
length: 16
size: few
V: TRBV6-1
D: .
J: TRBJ2-3

CDR3: CAWRKGEIYEQYF
DNA: TGTGCCTGGAGAAAGGGAGAGATATACGAGCAGTACTTC
length: 13
size: .
V: TRBV30
D: .
J: TRBJ2-7

CDR3: CASSLSRDANTGELFF
DNA: TGCGCCAGCAGCTTGAGCCGGGATGCGAACACCGGGGAGCTGTTTTTT
length: 16
size: .
V: TRBV5-1
D: .
J: TRBJ2-2

CDR3: CASRLREPALGTEAFF
DNA: TGTGCCAGCAGACTAAGGGAGCCGGCCTTAGGCACTGAAGCTTTCTTT
length: 16
size: .
V: TRBV28
D: .
J: TRBJ1-1

CDR3: CASSPRGDRNTNEQYF
DNA: TGTGCCAGCAGCCCCAGGGGGGACAGGAATACTAACGAGCAGTACTTC
length: 16
size: few
V: TRBV11-2
D: TRBD1
J: TRBJ2-7

CDR3: CASSLGTVTGELFF
DNA: TGTGCCAGCTCACTCGGGACTGTGACCGGGGAGCTGTTTTTT
length: 14
size: .
V: TRBV18
D: .
J: TRBJ2-2

CDR3: CASSPSGTANEQFF
DNA: TGTGCCAGCAGCCCCTCGGGGACTGCCAATGAGCAGTTCTTC
length: 14
size: .
V: TRBV7-6
D: .
J: TRBJ2-1

CDR3: CASSPTGTGENTIYF
DNA: TGTGCCAGCAGCCCCACCGGGACAGGGGAAAACACCATATATTTT
length: 15
size: .
V: TRBV5-5
D: TRBD1
J: TRBJ1-3

CDR3: CASSGTASAYGYTF
DNA: TGTGCCAGCAGTGGGACAGCCTCGGCCTATGGCTACACCTTC
length: 14
size: .
V: TRBV2
D: .
J: TRBJ1-2

CDR3: CASGLGQPTEAFF
DNA: TGTGCCAGCGGCCTGGGACAGCCCACTGAAGCTTTCTTT
length: 13
size: .
V: TRBV7-2
D: TRBD1
J: TRBJ1-1

CDR3: CASSLSGLTEAFF
DNA: TGTGCCAGCAGCTTATCAGGGCTCACTGAAGCTTTCTTT
length: 13
size: .
V: TRBV11-3
D: .
J: TRBJ1-1

CDR3: CASSLRASSSETQYF
DNA: TGTGCCAGCAGTTTGAGGGCCTCCTCTTCCGAGACCCAGTACTTC
length: 15
size: .
V: TRBV28
D: .
J: TRBJ2-5

CDR3: CASSQGFSNQPQHF
DNA: TGTGCCAGCTCTCAGGGGTTTAGCAATCAGCCCCAGCATTTT
length: 14
size: .
V: TRBV27
D: .
J: TRBJ1-5

CDR3: CASTQTGGNYGYTF
DNA: TGTGCCAGCACCCAGACAGGGGGCAACTATGGCTACACCTTC
length: 14
size: .
V: TRBV19
D: TRBD1
J: TRBJ1-2

CDR3: CASSKPGQGTYEETQYF
DNA: TGTGCCAGTAGTAAACCGGGACAGGGAACGTACGAAGAGACCCAGTACTTC
length: 17
size: .
V: TRBV19
D: TRBD1
J: TRBJ2-5

CDR3: CASSAGLAGPYNEQFF
DNA: TGTGCCAGCAGCGCGGGACTAGCGGGGCCTTACAATGAGCAGTTCTTC
length: 16
size: .
V: TRBV9
D: TRBD2
J: TRBJ2-1

CDR3: CASSYSRGGANVLTF
DNA: TGTGCCAGCAGTTACTCCAGGGGGGGGGCCAACGTCCTGACTTTC
length: 15
size: .
V: TRBV6-6
D: TRBD1
J: TRBJ2-6

CDR3: CASSAPSGENPYNEQFF
DNA: TGTGCCAGCAGCGCCCCAAGCGGGGAAAACCCCTACAATGAGCAGTTCTTC
length: 17
size: .
V: TRBV7-6
D: TRBD2
J: TRBJ2-1

CDR3: CASSYSNRGAKNEQFF
DNA: TGTGCCAGCAGTTACTCGAACCGGGGGGCGAAGAATGAGCAGTTCTTC
length: 16
size: once
V: TRBV6-6
D: .
J: TRBJ2-1

CDR3: CAISTGTGGFEKLFF
DNA: TGTGCCATCTCAACCGGGACAGGGGGCTTTGAAAAACTGTTTTTT
length: 15
size: .
V: TRBV19
D: TRBD1
J: TRBJ1-4

CDR3: CASSELAGATIETQYF
DNA: TGTGCCAGCAGTGAGCTAGCGGGGGCGACAATAGAGACCCAGTACTTC
length: 16
size: .
V: TRBV2
D: TRBD2
J: TRBJ2-5

CDR3: CASSPGQGAIETQYF
DNA: TGTGCCAGCAGTCCGGGACAGGGGGCTATAGAGACCCAGTACTTC
length: 15
size: .
V: TRBV5-4
D: TRBD1
J: TRBJ2-5

CDR3: CASSEFQGYGYTF
DNA: TGTGCCAGCAGTGAGTTTCAGGGCTATGGCTACACCTTC
length: 13
size: few
V: TRBV6-4
D: .
J: TRBJ1-2

CDR3: CAISEVQGDYGYTF
DNA: TGTGCCATCAGTGAGGTCCAGGGTGACTATGGCTACACCTTC
length: 14
size: .
V: TRBV10-3
D: .
J: TRBJ1-2

CDR3: CASSFRGGNGYTF
DNA: TGTGCCAGCAGTTTTAGAGGGGGCAATGGCTACACCTTC
length: 13
size: .
V: TRBV28
D: TRBD1
J: TRBJ1-2

CDR3: CASSWGQGSNQPQHF
DNA: TGTGCCAGCAGCTGGGGACAGGGAAGCAATCAGCCCCAGCATTTT
length: 15
size: .
V: TRBV5-5
D: TRBD1
J: TRBJ1-5

CDR3: CASSAGGGGGYTF
DNA: TGCGCCAGCAGTGCAGGGGGCGGCGGTGGCTACACCTTC
length: 13
size: .
V: TRBV10-2
D: TRBD1
J: TRBJ1-2

CDR3: CASRNRGSNQPQHF
DNA: TGTGCCAGCAGAAACAGGGGCAGCAATCAGCCCCAGCATTTT
length: 14
size: .
V: TRBV6-1
D: TRBD1
J: TRBJ1-5

CDR3: CASSFGNTGLMLNTEAFF
DNA: TGTGCCAGCAGCTTCGGGAATACAGGGCTGATGTTGAACACTGAAGCTTTCTTT
length: 18
size: .
V: TRBV5-8
D: .
J: TRBJ1-1

CDR3: CASSLAGYSNQPQHF
DNA: TGCGCCAGCAGCTTGGCAGGCTATAGCAATCAGCCCCAGCATTTT
length: 15
size: .
V: TRBV5-1
D: .
J: TRBJ1-5

CDR3: CSVVGSQGMGTEAFF
DNA: TGCAGCGTTGTCGGGTCGCAGGGGATGGGCACTGAAGCTTTCTTT
length: 15
size: .
V: TRBV29-1
D: .
J: TRBJ1-1

CDR3: CASRWTGWNTEAFF
DNA: TGTGCCAGCAGATGGACAGGGTGGAACACTGAAGCTTTCTTT
length: 14
size: .
V: TRBV27
D: TRBD1
J: TRBJ1-1

CDR3: CASSTAESSYEQYF
DNA: TGTGCCAGCTCAACGGCGGAGAGCTCCTACGAGCAGTACTTC
length: 14
size: .
V: TRBV9
D: .
J: TRBJ2-7

CDR3: CSVLNFDGYTF
DNA: TGCAGCGTTCTGAACTTCGATGGCTACACCTTC
length: 11
size: many
V: TRBV29-1
D: .
J: TRBJ1-2

CDR3: CASSERGRAGNTIYF
DNA: TGTGCCAGCAGTGAAAGGGGTAGAGCTGGAAACACCATATATTTT
length: 15
size: once
V: TRBV6-1
D: .
J: TRBJ1-3